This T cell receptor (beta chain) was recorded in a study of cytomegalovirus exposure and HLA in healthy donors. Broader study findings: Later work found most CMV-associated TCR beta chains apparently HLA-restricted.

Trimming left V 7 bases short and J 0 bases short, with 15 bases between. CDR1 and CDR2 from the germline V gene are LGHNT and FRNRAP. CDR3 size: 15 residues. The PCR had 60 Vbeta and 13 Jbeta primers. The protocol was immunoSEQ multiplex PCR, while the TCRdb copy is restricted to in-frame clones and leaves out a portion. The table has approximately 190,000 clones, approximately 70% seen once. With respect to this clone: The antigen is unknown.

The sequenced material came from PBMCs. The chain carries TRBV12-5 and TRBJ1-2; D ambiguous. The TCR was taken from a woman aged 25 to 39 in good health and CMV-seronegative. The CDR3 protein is CASAPGFMTNYGYTF. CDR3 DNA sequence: TGTGCTAGTGCTCCGGGGTTTATGACTAACTATGGCTACACCTTC.